A single sample gave rise to the 18 T cell receptor beta chains below, sequenced in a study of cytomegalovirus exposure and HLA in healthy donors. Primers: 60 Vbeta forward and 13 Jbeta reverse. Sequencing used immunoSEQ multiplex PCR; TCRdb keeps in-frame clones, though not all of them. The sample has roughly 100,000 clones; roughly 79% are singletons. Sample: PBMCs. The receptors come from a man aged 40-55 years in good health and CMV-seronegative.

The rearrangement joins TRBV27 to TRBJ1-1; 8 bases match TRBD1. Germline CDR1 is MNHEY and CDR2 is SMNVEV (reference sequence). The V gene end was trimmed by 8 bases and the J gene end by 5 bases; junction bases not matched to a gene: 10. This CDR3 comprises 14 residues. The CDR3: CASPTGERRTEAFF. CDR3 DNA sequence: TGTGCCAGCCCGACAGGGGAGAGAAGAACTGAAGCTTTCTTT.

This chain joins TRBV2 and TRBJ1-2, with a tentative D call TRBD1 (5 bases). CDR1 is SNHLY, CDR2 FYNNEI, per germline. Trimming stripped 3 bases from V and 0 bases from J, with 11 bases between. There are 15 residues in the CDR3. CDR3 amino acids: CASSDRDLANYGYTF. CDR3 nucleotide sequence: TGTGCCAGCAGTGACAGGGACTTGGCTAACTATGGCTACACCTTC. Drawing the rest from reference TRBV2 and TRBJ1-2, the complete variable domain is EPEVTQTPSHQVTQMGQEVILRCVPISNHLYFYWYRQILGQKVEFLVSFYNNEISEKSEIFDDQFSVERPDGSNFTLKIRSTKLEDSAMYFCASSDRDLANYGYTFGSGTRLTVV.

This rearrangement joins TRBV6-5 to TRBJ2-2, with 9 bases that match TRBD1. CDR3 size: 15 residues. V was clipped by 5 bases and J by 5 bases; unmatched bases: 6. From germline, CDR1 is MNHEY and CDR2 SVGAGI. This CDR3 is CASSTGTGRTGELFF. CDR3 DNA: TGTGCCAGCAGTACCGGGACAGGGCGGACCGGGGAGCTGTTTTTT.

V gene TRBV28 combines with J gene TRBJ2-5; TRBD1 agrees at 8 bases. The CDR3 is 13 amino acids. V was pared by 8 bases and J by 4 bases, with 6 bases of the junction left unmatched. Germline assignment: CDR1 MDHEN and CDR2 SYDVKM. The CDR3 coding sequence is TGTGCCAGCGTCCCAGGGGGCGGAGAGACCCAGTACTTC. This translates into CASVPGGGETQYF.

This chain uses TRBV28 with TRBJ1-1; maybe TRBD1 (5 bases). Trimming left V 0 bases short and J 5 bases short, with 16 bases between. CDR3 size: 16 residues. Germline V gene data show CDR1 as MDHEN and CDR2 as SYDVKM. DNA for the CDR3: TGTGCCAGCAGTTTATGGCGCGACAGAGTCGGGACTGAAGCTTTCTTT. It codes for CASSLWRDRVGTEAFF.

This clone occurred a few times. The chain couples TRBV10-3 to TRBJ2-7; tentative D call: TRBD2 (5 bases). In germline, CDR1 is ENHRY, CDR2 SYGVKD. V lost 6 bases and J 5 bases, leaving 8 bases between the germline ends. This CDR3 comprises 11 residues. In DNA form, the CDR3 reads TGTGCCATCAGCATAGCGAACGAGCAGTACTTC. Translating gives CAISIANEQYF.

The chain carries TRBV27 and TRBJ2-2; 8 bases align to TRBD2. Looked up from germline, CDR1 is MNHEY and CDR2 is SMNVEV (reference sequence). The CDR3 length is 20 residues. J was trimmed by 6 bases and V by 4 bases; bases with no gene match: 22. CDR3 sequence reads: CASSYRGSGDSTWGPGELFF. In DNA, the CDR3 is TGTGCCAGCAGTTACAGAGGTAGCGGGGACTCGACGTGGGGTCCCGGGGAGCTGTTTTTT.

The table lists this clone with a few counts. V gene TRBV4-1 combines with J gene TRBJ1-6; 10 bases are a match to TRBD1. V was clipped by 1 base and J by 9 bases; unmatched bases: 3. Germline V gene data show CDR1 as MGHRA and CDR2 as YSYEKL. The CDR3 is made up of 15 amino acids. CDR3 sequence: CASSQAGQGSSPLHF. The CDR3 DNA sequence: TGCGCCAGCAGCCAAGCGGGACAGGGGAGTTCACCCCTCCACTTT.

The chain has TRBV18 and TRBJ2-1; unclear D gene. The CDR3 loop spans 13 amino acids. Per germline, CDR1 KGHSH and CDR2 LQKENI. The V end was cut by 4 bases, the J end by 4 bases, with 8 bases between. CDR3 coding DNA: TGTGCCAGCTCACTGACTCAATACAATGAGCAGTTCTTC. This codes for CASSLTQYNEQFF.

The chain couples TRBV6-5 to TRBJ1-2; D gene unclear. V shed 8 bases and J shed 4 bases, with 11 bases lying between them. CDR1 and CDR2 (germline): MNHEY, SVGAGI. This CDR3 region has 12 residues. This CDR3 is CASRVGSYGYTF. Here the CDR3 DNA reads TGTGCCAGCCGCGTGGGGAGCTATGGCTACACCTTC.

This chain joins TRBV5-1 and TRBJ1-1, with a possible D match to TRBD1 (6 bases). Trimming took off 0 bases at V and 2 bases at J, with 14 bases between the two ends. Germline-derived CDR1 and CDR2 are SGHRS and YFSETQ. The CDR3 is 16 residues long. CDR3 sequence: CASSLGSRRGNTEAFF. The CDR3 bases are TGCGCCAGCAGCTTGGGGAGCCGCAGGGGTAACACTGAAGCTTTCTTT.

The chain recombines TRBV6-5 with TRBJ1-2, with D perhaps matching TRBD1 (6 bases). Between the trimmed V and J ends, which lost 1 base and 6 bases, there was a span of 12 bases. The CDR3 is made up of 14 amino acids. CDR1 and CDR2 (germline): MNHEY, SVGAGI. The CDR3 sequence is CASSYLDSSHGYTF. In DNA form, the CDR3 reads TGTGCCAGCAGTTACTTGGACAGCTCCCATGGCTACACCTTC.

The genes are TRBV9 and TRBJ1-1; the match to TRBD1 covers 9 bases. Germline V gene lookup returns CDR1 SGDLS and CDR2 YYNGEE. The length of the CDR3 is 15 residues. Trimming took 2 bases from V and 4 from J; bases not matched to a gene: 6. CDR3 sequence reads: CASSVIQTGGTEAFF. CDR3 sequence (DNA): TGTGCCAGCAGCGTTATCCAGACAGGGGGCACTGAAGCTTTCTTT.

V is TRBV5-1 and J is TRBJ1-2; D remains ambiguous. Trimming stripped 0 bases from V and 2 bases from J, with 11 bases between. The CDR3 is made up of 15 amino acids. Germline-derived CDR1 and CDR2 are SGHRS and YFSETQ. Here the CDR3 DNA reads TGCGCCAGCAGCTTGGGGGCCCTGAACAACTATGGCTACACCTTC. Translation: CASSLGALNNYGYTF.

The V and J genes are TRBV7-6 and TRBJ2-7, with 14 bases identical to TRBD2. Germline assignment: CDR1 SGHVS and CDR2 FNYEAQ. This CDR3 contains 16 residues. Trimming cost V 4 bases and J 7 bases; bases outside gene matches: 9. CDR3 sequence (DNA): TGTGCCAGCAGCTCAGGACTAGCGGGGGGTCAACGGGAGCAGTACTTC. Translated, it gives CASSSGLAGGQREQYF.

This clone was found a few times. V is TRBV28 and J is TRBJ1-6; tentative D call: TRBD1 (6 bases). The germline V gene has CDR1 MDHEN and CDR2 SYDVKM. Trimming pared 2 bases from V and 6 bases from J, leaving 11 bases between. The CDR3 is made up of 15 amino acids. CDR3 residues: CASSLQGRVNSPLHF. The CDR3 region has the DNA TGTGCCAGCAGTTTACAGGGGCGGGTTAATTCACCCCTCCACTTT. Using reference TRBV28 and TRBJ1-6 for the parts outside the CDR3, the full variable domain is DVKVTQSSRYLVKRTGEKVFLECVQDMDHENMFWYRQDPGLGLRLIYFSYDVKMKEKGDIPEGYSVSREKKERFSLILESASTNQTSMYLCASSLQGRVNSPLHFGNGTRLTVT.

The J gene is TRBJ1-4, the V gene TRBV7-9, with 7 bases lining up with TRBD1. CDR1 is SEHNR and CDR2 is FQNEAQ in the germline V gene (reference sequence). The CDR3 covers 12 residues. V shed 5 bases and J 7 bases; nucleotides not matched to a gene: 1. CDR3 protein: CASSRDSEKLFF. Here the CDR3 DNA reads TGTGCCAGCAGCCGGGACAGTGAAAAACTGTTTTTT.

This rearrangement joins TRBV19 to TRBJ2-3; D is perhaps TRBD2 (6 bases). The ends were cut back, 6 bases at V and 3 bases at J, with 10 bases in the middle. This CDR3 has 13 amino acids. Germline CDR1 reads LNHDA; CDR2 reads SQIVND (reference sequence). The CDR3: CASRPAGTDTQYF. The CDR3 DNA sequence: TGTGCCAGTAGGCCTGCGGGGACAGATACGCAGTATTTT.